This is a list of T cell receptor beta chains from one sample in a study of T cell responses to AZD1222 COVID-19 vaccine. Using immunoSEQ multiplex PCR, the repertoire was profiled, and TCRdb retains in-frame clones only, with some absent. The repertoire holds some 120,000 clones, with 84% as singletons. This specimen was peripheral blood, taken 28 days after the second AZD1222 dose. These receptors were obtained from an adult who received the AZD1222 COVID-19 vaccine. The CDR3 runs from the conserved cysteine through the conserved F or W. Fields, in order: D gene, clone size, J gene, V gene, CDR3 protein, CDR3 DNA. A D gene is named only where the DNA matches it firmly. Some rows mark clone size as missing; the rest say once, few, many or name a class of expanded clone.

>TRBD1|few|TRBJ1-1|TRBV9
CASSVATDRVTEAFF
TGTGCCAGCAGCGTAGCTACGGACAGGGTGACCGAAGCTTTCTTT
>-|few|TRBJ2-2|TRBV5-1
CASSSGDQNTGELFF
TGCGCCAGCAGCTCCGGGGACCAGAACACCGGGGAGCTGTTTTTT
>TRBD1|-|TRBJ2-1|TRBV18
CASSPGQGAVNEQFF
TGTGCCAGCTCACCGGGACAGGGGGCGGTCAATGAGCAGTTCTTC
>-|-|TRBJ1-1|TRBV11-2
CASSSRTMAFF
TGTGCCAGCAGCTCCCGTACTATGGCTTTCTTT
>-|-|TRBJ1-5|TRBV9
CASSVGEGQPQHF
TGTGCCAGCAGCGTAGGGGAGGGTCAGCCCCAGCATTTT
>-|-|TRBJ1-5|TRBV7-2
CASSFYSLGNQPQHF
TGTGCCAGCAGCTTTTATTCGCTGGGGAATCAGCCCCAGCATTTT
>-|-|TRBJ2-7|TRBV14
CASSQVMNYEQYF
TGTGCCAGCAGCCAAGTTATGAACTACGAGCAGTACTTC
>-|-|TRBJ1-5|TRBV4-1
CASSLIGSQYQPQHF
TGCGCCAGCAGCCTGATAGGGAGCCAATATCAGCCCCAGCATTTT
>-|-|TRBJ1-5|TRBV7-2
CASSSGTRQPQHF
TGTGCCAGCAGCTCCGGGACACGTCAGCCCCAGCATTTT
>-|-|TRBJ1-2|TRBV2
CATKLGARGGYTF
TGTGCCACCAAGCTAGGGGCGCGTGGTGGCTACACCTTC
>-|-|TRBJ1-1|TRBV7-9
CASSNWDTEAFF
TGTGCCAGCAGCAACTGGGACACTGAAGCTTTCTTT
>-|-|TRBJ1-1|TRBV11-2
CASSLGPTGGTEAFF
TGTGCCAGCAGCTTAGGGCCTACGGGGGGCACTGAAGCTTTCTTT
>-|-|TRBJ1-3|TRBV28
CATIPERRYWSGTGNTIYF
TGTGCCACCATCCCTGAGAGACGCTATTGGAGTGGGACTGGAAACACCATATATTTT
>TRBD1|once|TRBJ2-1|TRBV18
CASSPRTGTPPSPEQFF
TGTGCCAGCTCACCCCGGACAGGGACACCACCCTCCCCTGAGCAGTTCTTC
>-|-|TRBJ2-7|TRBV12-3/TRBV12-4
CASSSGAVYEQYF
TGTGCCAGCAGTTCGGGGGCGGTTTACGAGCAGTACTTC
>TRBD2|-|TRBJ2-3|TRBV12-5
CASGRGGSTDTQYF
TGTGCTAGTGGTCGGGGGGGGAGCACAGATACGCAGTATTTT
>-|-|TRBJ2-2|TRBV19
CASSPRDGTGELFF
TGTGCCAGTAGTCCCCGGGACGGGACCGGGGAGCTGTTTTTT
>-|-|TRBJ1-6|TRBV9
CASSIGGSYNSPLHF
TGTGCCAGCAGCATCGGTGGCTCCTATAATTCACCCCTCCACTTT
>TRBD2|-|TRBJ2-2|TRBV2
CASTASGGAGELFF
TGTGCCAGCACGGCTAGCGGGGGGGCCGGGGAGCTGTTTTTT
>TRBD1|-|TRBJ1-5|TRBV19
CASTAKGQQTNQPQHF
TGTGCCAGTACCGCAAAGGGACAGCAAACAAATCAGCCCCAGCATTTT